The source of this T cell receptor (beta chain) is a study of glioma-infiltrating T cells after dendritic cell vaccination. Amplification used 60 V beta primers and 13 J beta primers. Clones were sequenced by immunoSEQ multiplex PCR, and TCRdb holds only the in-frame ones, with some missing. The sample lists roughly 51,000 clones, 65% to 90% occurring once. CDR3 length: 18 residues. With 4 bases removed from V and 6 bases from J, the gap between germline ends came to 25 bases. In germline, CDR1 is SGHTA, CDR2 FQGNSA. The rearrangement uses TRBV7-2 and TRBJ2-1, with D possibly being TRBD1 (6 bases). The source material was blood, sampled before dendritic cell vaccination. The sequence derives from a human donor with glioblastoma. The CDR3, as DNA: TGTGCCAGCAGCTCCATCAAGGCCATAACAGGGATCGGCAATGAGCAGTTCTTC. Translated, it gives CASSSIKAITGIGNEQFF.